The rows below give T cell receptor beta chains drawn from one sample of a study of cytomegalovirus exposure and HLA in healthy donors. Some clones are missing from TCRdb's copy, which holds only in-frame ones; the method was immunoSEQ multiplex PCR. The repertoire holds around 250,000 clones, 90% seen once, with approximately 3.1% in the top ten. The sample comprised PBMCs. These receptors were obtained from a woman in her twenties or thirties in good health and CMV-seronegative. Each CDR3 is given with its conserved first and last residue. The D gene is left open where the match is weak. Rows may omit the clone size; those that give it use once, few, many or a size class.

V gene	D gene	clone size	J gene	CDR3 DNA	CDR3 protein
TRBV6-5	TRBD2	-	TRBJ2-1	TGTGCCAGCAGTGGTCTAGCGGGGACCTACAATGAGCAGTTCTTC	CASSGLAGTYNEQFF
TRBV5-1	TRBD2	-	TRBJ2-1	TGCGCCAGCAGCTTGATCGGACTAGCGTTAAGCTCCTACAATGAGCAGTTCTTC	CASSLIGLALSSYNEQFF
TRBV12-5	-	-	TRBJ2-7	TGTGCTAGTGGTTCGACGTCGGGACGGCGTCCCTACGAGCAGTACTTC	CASGSTSGRRPYEQYF
TRBV19	TRBD1	-	TRBJ2-2	TGTGCCAGTAGTCCGGGACAGGTAATCACCGGGGAGCTGTTTTTT	CASSPGQVITGELFF
TRBV11-2	TRBD1	-	TRBJ2-7	TGTGCCAGCAGCTCTAGGACAGGGGGCTACGAGCAGTACTTC	CASSSRTGGYEQYF
TRBV7-9	TRBD2	-	TRBJ2-3	TGTGCCAGCAGCTTGCTAGCGGGACCTAGCACAGATACGCAGTATTTT	CASSLLAGPSTDTQYF
TRBV9	-	once	TRBJ2-1	TGTGCCAGCAGCCTAGCCTCCCATGAGCAGTTCTTC	CASSLASHEQFF
TRBV6-1	-	-	TRBJ1-1	TGTGCCAGCAGTGATAAGGGCAGGGCGAACACTGAAGCTTTCTTT	CASSDKGRANTEAFF
TRBV27	-	-	TRBJ2-2	TGTGCCAGCAGTTATGACCGAGGCGGGGAGCTGTTTTTT	CASSYDRGGELFF
TRBV4-2	-	once	TRBJ2-7	TGTGCCAGCAGCCAGCAGATGGGGGGAGCCCCAGGCGAGCAGTACTTC	CASSQQMGGAPGEQYF
TRBV9	TRBD2	-	TRBJ2-3	TGTGCCAGCAGCGCCTCTTCACTAGCGGGAGGGCCACCAGATACGCAGTATTTT	CASSASSLAGGPPDTQYF
TRBV4-3	-	few	TRBJ1-5	TGCGCCAGCAGCCCGGACAACGACAATCAGCCCCAGCATTTT	CASSPDNDNQPQHF
TRBV4-2	-	-	TRBJ1-2	TGTGCCAGCAGCCAAGATGTAAGTCATAGGGGAAACTTCTATGGCTACACCTTC	CASSQDVSHRGNFYGYTF
TRBV2	-	-	TRBJ1-5	TGTGCCAGCAGCACAAGGACTACTCGCAATCAGCCCCAGCATTTT	CASSTRTTRNQPQHF
TRBV11-2	-	-	TRBJ2-3	TGTGCCAGCAGTAGCGTGGGCGCGGCAGGAGATACGCAGTATTTT	CASSSVGAAGDTQYF
TRBV29-1	TRBD1	-	TRBJ2-7	TGCAGCGTGGGACAGGCCGGGAACGAGCAGTACTTC	CSVGQAGNEQYF
TRBV27	-	-	TRBJ2-2	TGTGCCAGCAGGACTAGGGACACCGGGGAGCTGTTTTTT	CASRTRDTGELFF
TRBV15	-	-	TRBJ2-2	TGTGCCACCAGCTACCCCGGAGCCGGGGAGCTGTTTTTT	CATSYPGAGELFF
TRBV29-1	-	-	TRBJ2-3	TGCAGCGTTGAAAGGCGGAGTAGCACAGATACGCAGTATTTT	CSVERRSSTDTQYF
TRBV19	-	once	TRBJ1-2	TGTGCCGCGACCGAGGGACAAAATAACTATGGCTACACCTTC	CAATEGQNNYGYTF
TRBV28	TRBD1	-	TRBJ1-5	TGTGCCAGCAGCCAGGGGGATCAGCCCCAGCATTTT	CASSQGDQPQHF
TRBV9	TRBD2	-	TRBJ2-2	TGTGCCAGCAGCGTAGATGAGGGAGGGCCTCGGCGGAACACCGGGGAGCTGTTTTTT	CASSVDEGGPRRNTGELFF
TRBV7-6	-	-	TRBJ2-1	TGTGCCAGCAGCTTAGGTTTAATCTCTGAGCAGTTCTTC	CASSLGLISEQFF
TRBV11-3	TRBD1	-	TRBJ2-3	TGTGCCAGCAGCTTAGTTGTGACAGGGGTCACAGATACGCAGTATTTT	CASSLVVTGVTDTQYF
TRBV7-2	-	-	TRBJ2-7	TGTGCCAGCAGCTCCGGTAGGGGGAATGAGCAGTACTTC	CASSSGRGNEQYF
TRBV10-1	-	-	TRBJ1-2	TGCGCCAGCAGTGATGGTAGGTGGGAGCGCTATGGCTACACCTTC	CASSDGRWERYGYTF
TRBV2	-	-	TRBJ1-2	TGTGCCAGCAGTGAAGCGGACGGAAACTATGGCTACACCTTC	CASSEADGNYGYTF
TRBV18	-	few	TRBJ2-7	TGTGCCAGCTCACCTCATTCCTACGAGCAGTACTTC	CASSPHSYEQYF
TRBV2	-	-	TRBJ2-7	TGTGCCAGCAGTGAGGGCAGGCTCTCCTACGAGCAGTACTTC	CASSEGRLSYEQYF
TRBV7-6	-	-	TRBJ2-2	TGTGCCAGCAGCTTAGGCGGCACCGGGGAGCTGTTTTTT	CASSLGGTGELFF
TRBV4-2	-	-	TRBJ1-2	TGTGCCAGCAGCCAAGACCCCGGGACACCATCCGGCTACACCTTC	CASSQDPGTPSGYTF
TRBV4-3	TRBD1	-	TRBJ2-1	TGCGCCAGCAGCCAGGGGGGGACAGGGAACAATGAGCAGTTCTTC	CASSQGGTGNNEQFF
TRBV6-1	TRBD2	few	TRBJ2-5	TGTGCCAGCAGTGAGACTAGCGGGAGAGTAGAGACCCAGTACTTC	CASSETSGRVETQYF
TRBV5-6	TRBD1	-	TRBJ2-7	TGTGCCAGCAGCTCCTTACAAGGACAGGGAAAAAGGAGCTCCTACGAGCAGTACTTC	CASSSLQGQGKRSSYEQYF